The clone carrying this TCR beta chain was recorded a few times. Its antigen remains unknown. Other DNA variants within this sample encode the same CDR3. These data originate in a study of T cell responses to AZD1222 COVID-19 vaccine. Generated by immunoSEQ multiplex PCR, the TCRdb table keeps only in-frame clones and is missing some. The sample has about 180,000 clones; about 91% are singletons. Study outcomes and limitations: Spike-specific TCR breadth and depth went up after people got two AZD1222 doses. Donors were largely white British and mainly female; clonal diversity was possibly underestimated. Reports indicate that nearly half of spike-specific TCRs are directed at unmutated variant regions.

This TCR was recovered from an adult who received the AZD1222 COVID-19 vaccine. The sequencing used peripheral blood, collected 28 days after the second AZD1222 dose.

CDR3 DNA: TGTGCCAGCAGCGTGGGACTAGCGGGGGGGCTGAATGAGCAGTTCTTC. It encodes CASSVGLAGGLNEQFF. This rearrangement joins TRBV9 to TRBJ2-1; 16 bases match TRBD2. Trimming cost V 2 bases and J 7 bases; bases outside gene matches: 3. Germline loops: CDR1 SGDLS, CDR2 YYNGEE. The CDR3 loop spans 16 amino acids.